This T cell receptor (beta chain) was captured by sequencing in a study of blood T cell repertoires in COVID-19 (TCRdb year 2020). For the wider study: The collaborator samples originated in the United States, Italy and Spain and spanned the acute and convalescent phases of COVID-19. The samples were drawn from the first 160 participants of the ongoing ImmuneRACE study and from more than 1,000 subjects provided by 6 global collaborators. Sample metadata almost always included a de-identified subject ID, COVID-19 status, age in years and sex. Where available, HLA class I and class II types were taken from metadata supplied by the sample provider and were not determined by assay-based typing. The repertoires were made available in a free public database intended to serve as a resource for research on the immune response to SARS-CoV-2. The dataset comprised deeply sampled blood TCRbeta repertoires from subjects exposed to, actively infected with, or recovered from COVID-19. The prospective study material was composed of cDNA or gDNA derived from T cells, B-cell-depleted T cells, or PBMCs. Findings and caveats that apply to the study as a whole: The quantity of clinical and demographic metadata differed by source and by participant and was supplied without curation.

The collaborating institutions used their own protocols to collect whole blood in K2EDTA tubes. For TCRbeta analysis, collaborators shipped samples in one of three forms: frozen whole blood, isolated PBMCs, or DNA extracted from either of those sample types. CDR1 and CDR2, looked up from the germline V gene, are SGDLS and YYNGEE. The CDR3 has 16 amino acids, counting the end cysteine and phenylalanine. Only the CDR3 DNA is retained, 48 bases long and in frame from the first base. V sheds 3 bases and J sheds 0 bases, leaving 13 bases between their ends. A word on this clone: No cognate antigen has been identified for it. One base away there is no much larger clone; base qualities are not given.

The immunoSEQ Assay, a bias-controlled multiplex PCR, was used to amplify TCRbeta CDR3 regions from genomic DNA. The authors' pipeline ran thus. Within the assay, amplification of reference gene primers was used to estimate how many nucleated cells each sample contained. To quantify the absolute abundance of each unique TCRbeta CDR3 rearrangement, sequence reads were collapsed and filtered. For each sample, productive Simpson clonality was calculated as the square root of Simpson's diversity index over productive rearrangements. In TCRdb, the immuneACCESS table is reduced to in-frame sequences with V and J assigned. These tables do not hold every clone; where another copy was compared, an unresolved V gene accounts for under half, and the others remain unexplained. V and J calls and clone size are those listed in that table; D and trimming were worked out from the DNA. Within this sample are 200,000 to 250,000 clones, with 84% of them counted one time only. Approximately 8% of the sample lies in the top ten.

Sequenced sample: peripheral blood. This receptor was obtained from a woman aged 45-65 years with active or convalescent COVID-19. The chain is made from TRBV9 and TRBJ1-3; the D gene is possibly TRBD1, with 5 bases matching. The CDR3 protein is CASSDSGGNSGNTIYF. The nucleotide sequence is given as TGTGCCAGCAGCGATTCGGGGGGAAACTCTGGAAACACCATATATTTT. Full variable domain (CDR3 extended with the reference TRBV9 and TRBJ1-3 proteins): DSGVTQTPKHLITATGQRVTLRCSPRSGDLSVYWYQQSLDQGLQFLIQYYNGEERAKGNILERFSAQQFPDLHSELNLSSLELGDSALYFCASSDSGGNSGNTIYFGEGSWLTVV.